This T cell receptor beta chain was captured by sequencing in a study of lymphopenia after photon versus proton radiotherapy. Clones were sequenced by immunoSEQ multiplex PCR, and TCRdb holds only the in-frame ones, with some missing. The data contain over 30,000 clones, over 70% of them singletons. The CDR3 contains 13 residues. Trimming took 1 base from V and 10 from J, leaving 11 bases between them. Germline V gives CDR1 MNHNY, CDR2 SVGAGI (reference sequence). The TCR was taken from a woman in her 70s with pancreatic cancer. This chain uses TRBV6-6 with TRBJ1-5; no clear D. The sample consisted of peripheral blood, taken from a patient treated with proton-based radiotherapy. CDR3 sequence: CASSYYGREPQHF. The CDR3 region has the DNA TGTGCCAGCAGTTACTACGGTCGGGAACCCCAGCATTTT.